Listed here are 30 T cell receptor beta chains from one sample, sequenced in a study of CD8 T cells in ankylosing spondylitis (dated by TCRdb to 2017 to 2019). Findings and caveats that apply to the study as a whole: A TCR beta motif of several highly homologous amino acid variants appeared characteristic of blood from ankylosing spondylitis patients.

Their cognate antigens are unknown. Library preparation employed 5' RACE. These reads were obtained on an Illumina HiSeq 2500. TCRdb's own reprocessing of the public reads used fastp at Q25 and MiXCR and kept productive beta chains. When rows share a CDR3 protein, they turn into one entry using the most common DNA and genes. Recorded for this sample are hundreds of thousands of distinct CDR3 sequences; roughly 13% of them occurred a single time. The ten largest clones capture almost 7% of the sample. Material: blood, either unsorted or a sorted T cell fraction (not recorded which). The receptors come from a male donor with ankylosing spondylitis.

This clonotype was counted ten times or more. The chain carries TRBV5-1 and TRBJ2-7; 7 positions agree with TRBD2. Per germline, CDR1 SGHRS and CDR2 YFSETQ. The ends lost 4 bases at V and 5 bases at J; junction bases unmatched: 12. This CDR3 spans 15 amino acids. The chain's CDR3 is CASSIRTAGDDEQYF. The CDR3 DNA sequence: TGCGCCAGCAGCATTCGGACGGCGGGAGATGACGAGCAGTACTTC.

The V and J genes are TRBV18 and TRBJ2-5; the D gene is possibly TRBD1 (5 bases). The length of the CDR3 is 15 residues. Germline V gene lookup returns CDR1 KGHSH and CDR2 LQKENI. V dropped 2 bases and J dropped 3 bases, with 13 bases sitting between them. This CDR3 reads CASSPIQDKKETQYF. CDR3 nucleotides: TGTGCCAGCTCACCAATCCAGGACAAAAAAGAGACCCAGTACTTC.

The chain combines TRBV9 with TRBJ1-4; D gene unclear. With 3 bases removed from V and 8 bases from J, the gap between germline ends came to 11 bases. The germline V gene encodes CDR1 SGDLS and CDR2 YYNGEE. The CDR3 is 13 amino acids. The DNA of the CDR3 is TGTGCCAGCAGCGAACCTTGGACGGAAAAACTGTTTTTT. It is translated as CASSEPWTEKLFF.

This clonotype occurred many times. The rearrangement joins TRBV2 to TRBJ1-2; D is unclear. The CDR3 totals 13 residues. Germline-derived CDR1 and CDR2 are SNHLY and FYNNEI. V was clipped by 6 bases and J by 7 bases, with 15 bases between them. The CDR3 DNA is TGTGCCAGCAGCGTCGACGGTCCACTTGGCTACACCTTC. Protein product: CASSVDGPLGYTF. Filled out from reference TRBV2 and TRBJ1-2, the complete variable domain reads EPEVTQTPSHQVTQMGQEVILRCVPISNHLYFYWYRQILGQKVEFLVSFYNNEISEKSEIFDDQFSVERPDGSNFTLKIRSTKLEDSAMYFCASSVDGPLGYTFGSGTRLTVV.

This clonotype has more than one count but fewer than ten. J is TRBJ2-7 and V is TRBV20-1; perhaps D is TRBD1 or TRBD2 (5 bases each). Germline CDR1 and CDR2: DFQATT and SNEGSKA (reference sequence). The CDR3 totals 14 residues. V gave up 0 bases and J gave up 12 bases, with 21 bases separating them. The CDR3 coding sequence is TGCAGTGCTAGAGATCCCGGGACGTCCCAAGTCGGGTACTTC. Translated, it gives CSARDPGTSQVGYF.

The J gene is TRBJ2-7, the V gene TRBV27, with D perhaps being TRBD1 or TRBD2 (6 bases each). Germline V lookup: CDR1 MNHEY, CDR2 SMNVEV (reference sequence). Trimming removed 6 bases at V and 6 bases at J, with 18 bases between. This CDR3 comprises 14 residues. The DNA of the CDR3 is TGTGCCAGCAGCCCCCTGGGGGGCGCCTTCGAGCAGTACGTC. It yields the protein CASSPLGGAFEQYV.

This clonotype was seen more than once but under ten times. The chain links TRBV12-3 or TRBV12-4 to TRBJ2-6; D is perhaps TRBD1 or TRBD2 (5 bases each). This CDR3 contains 16 residues. The ends were cut back, 5 bases at V and 0 bases at J, with 11 bases in the middle. The CDR3 is CASSGGPTSGANVLTF. The CDR3 DNA reads as TGTGCCAGCAGTGGGGGACCGACCTCTGGGGCCAACGTCCTGACTTTC.

The CDR3 protein is CASSPPTSYEQYF. In nucleotides, the CDR3 is TGTGCCAGCTCACCACCGACTAGCTACGAGCAGTACTTC. The chain couples TRBV18 to TRBJ2-7; TRBD2 might be the D (6 bases). Germline loops: CDR1 KGHSH, CDR2 LQKENI. The CDR3 runs 13 residues. With 0 bases removed from V and 3 bases from J, the gap between germline ends came to 6 bases.

This clonotype turned up a few times. V and J are TRBV7-9 and TRBJ2-1, with 13 nucleotides matching TRBD2. The germline V gene has CDR1 SEHNR and CDR2 FQNEAQ (reference sequence). J gave up 5 bases and V 3 bases, and 4 bases lay outside the gene matches. This CDR3 has 16 residues. This chain's CDR3 is CASSFWTSGSDNEQFF. The CDR3 DNA sequence: TGTGCCAGCAGCTTTTGGACTAGCGGGAGCGACAATGAGCAGTTCTTC.

This clonotype was observed at least ten times. The chain employs TRBV15 and TRBJ2-1; D remains unclear. Germline-derived CDR1 and CDR2 are LNHNV and YYDKDF (reference sequence). Trimming shortened V by 1 base and J by 0 bases, and 16 bases separated the two germline ends. The CDR3 length is 18 residues. The chain's CDR3 is CATSRVGLLLSSYNEQFF. For the CDR3, the DNA is TGTGCCACCAGCAGAGTTGGGCTACTTCTTAGCTCCTACAATGAGCAGTTCTTC.

This clonotype was counted only a few times. CDR3 in amino acids: CASSYHGSGQPQHF. CDR3 DNA: TGTGCCAGCAGTTATCATGGATCAGGTCAGCCCCAGCATTTT. The chain is built from TRBV2 and TRBJ1-5; no reliable D call. Trimming removed 5 bases from V and 6 bases from J, with 14 bases in between. The germline V gene encodes CDR1 SNHLY and CDR2 FYNNEI. This CDR3 contains 14 residues. The full variable domain, rest sourced from reference TRBV2 and TRBJ1-5, is EPEVTQTPSHQVTQMGQEVILRCVPISNHLYFYWYRQILGQKVEFLVSFYNNEISEKSEIFDDQFSVERPDGSNFTLKIRSTKLEDSAMYFCASSYHGSGQPQHFGDGTRLSIL.

This clonotype occurred many times. V usage is TRBV12-3 or TRBV12-4 and J usage is TRBJ2-3; D unclear. V was clipped by 10 bases and J by 0 bases, with 14 bases between them. CDR3 length: 14 amino acids. The CDR3 DNA reads as TGTGCCACCTCTCAGGACCTTAGCACAGATACGCAGTATTTT. Translating it yields CATSQDLSTDTQYF.

The chain employs TRBV15 and TRBJ1-4; D is unresolved. V was pared by 8 bases and J by 7 bases, with 8 bases between. Germline CDR1 and CDR2: LNHNV and YYDKDF (reference sequence). The CDR3 spans 11 residues. The CDR3 coding sequence is TGTGCCACCTTTGCTCGTGAAAAACTGTTTTTT. This translates into CATFAREKLFF.

The table lists this clonotype with a few counts. CDR3 sequence: CASSSTTLTAYEQYF. The CDR3 bases are TGTGCCAGCAGCTCGACTACCCTGACCGCCTACGAGCAGTACTTC. J is TRBJ2-7 and V is TRBV5-6; tentative D call: TRBD2 (5 bases). This CDR3 comprises 15 residues. Germline assignment: CDR1 SGHDT and CDR2 YYEEEE. The germline V and J ends were trimmed by 3 bases and 2 bases, with 15 bases remaining between them.

This clonotype was observed a handful of times. The genes are TRBV20-1 and TRBJ2-7, with D perhaps TRBD1 (5 bases). Germline lookup yields CDR1 DFQATT and CDR2 SNEGSKA (reference sequence). The CDR3 sequence is 14 residues long. Trimming left V 1 base short and J 0 bases short, with 10 bases between. Here the CDR3 reads CSARGGQPSYEQYF. CDR3 DNA: TGCAGTGCTAGAGGCGGACAACCCTCCTACGAGCAGTACTTC.

This chain links TRBV10-3 with TRBJ2-5, with TRBD2 matching over 14 bases. CDR1 and CDR2 (germline): ENHRY, SYGVKD. J was trimmed by 4 bases and V by 0 bases; bases with no gene match: 4. CDR3 size: 17 residues. The CDR3 region has the DNA TGTGCCATCAGTGAGTCGATTGGGACTAGCGGGAGAGAGACCCAGTACTTC. Amino acids: CAISESIGTSGRETQYF.

This clonotype was observed many times. The chain links TRBV7-2 to TRBJ2-3; 7 bases align to TRBD2. Looked up from germline, CDR1 is SGHTA and CDR2 is FQGNSA. Germline trimming cut 3 bases from V and 5 bases from J; bases unmatched to any gene: 5. This CDR3 has 14 amino acids. Written as DNA, the CDR3 is TGTGCCAGCAGCTTCGGCGGGAGTCAAGATACGCAGTATTTT. Translation: CASSFGGSQDTQYF.

This clonotype has more than one count but fewer than ten. This sequence joins TRBV7-2 and TRBJ2-3, with 9 nucleotides matching TRBD2. The CDR3 consists of 17 residues. Germline V gives CDR1 SGHTA, CDR2 FQGNSA. After removal of 1 base from V and 0 bases from J, the junction contained 5 bases not matched to a gene. In DNA form, the CDR3 reads TGTGCCAGCAGCTTAGGGGCTAGCGGGGTTAGCACAGATACGCAGTATTTT. This gives the protein CASSLGASGVSTDTQYF.

The J gene is TRBJ2-3, the V gene TRBV5-6; the D gene is possibly TRBD2 (5 bases). Germline V gives CDR1 SGHDT, CDR2 YYEEEE. V was clipped by 3 bases and J by 2 bases, with 10 bases between them. The CDR3 has 14 amino acids. CDR3 amino acids: CASSWAGFTDTQYF. The DNA for the CDR3 is TGTGCCAGCAGCTGGGCGGGTTTCACAGATACGCAGTATTTT.

The V call is TRBV3-1, the J call TRBJ2-1; maybe TRBD2 (5 bases). The CDR3 is made up of 15 amino acids. V lost 5 bases, J lost 2 bases, and 13 bases lay in between. From germline, CDR1 is LGHDT and CDR2 YNNKEL (reference sequence). The CDR3 nucleotides read TGTGCCAGCAGCTTCCTTCGGGAACCCTACAATGAGCAGTTCTTC. Amino acids: CASSFLREPYNEQFF.

The chain recombines TRBV7-9 with TRBJ2-1, with TRBD1 as a possible D gene (5 bases). Germline CDR1 SEHNR, CDR2 FQNEAQ (reference sequence). The V and J ends lost 5 bases and 3 bases respectively, with 17 bases between them. There are 16 residues in the CDR3. DNA for the CDR3: TGTGCCAGCAGCCCCGGAACATGGACACACTACAATGAGCAGTTCTTC. Its protein product is CASSPGTWTHYNEQFF.

This chain uses TRBV20-1 with TRBJ2-1, with D unclear. Germline CDR1 is DFQATT and CDR2 is SNEGSKA (reference sequence). The V and J ends lost 7 bases and 6 bases respectively, with 4 bases between them. The CDR3 extends over 9 amino acids. CDR3 region: CSVSNEQFF. The CDR3 nucleotides are TGCAGTGTAAGCAATGAGCAGTTCTTC.

The V and J genes are TRBV5-4 and TRBJ2-1, with D maybe TRBD2 (6 bases). V lost 2 bases, J lost 8 bases, and 11 bases lay in between. The CDR3 is made up of 13 amino acids. In germline, CDR1 is SGHNT, CDR2 YYREEE (reference sequence). This CDR3 reads CASSFDERDEQFF. CDR3 DNA sequence: TGTGCCAGCAGCTTTGACGAGCGGGATGAGCAGTTCTTC.

Ten or more counts support this clonotype. The chain links TRBV7-2 to TRBJ2-3; D is uncertain. The V and J ends lost 5 bases and 1 base respectively, with 13 bases between them. CDR3 size: 15 residues. Germline lookup yields CDR1 SGHTA and CDR2 FQGNSA. CDR3 amino acids: CASSPHGVRTDTQYF. CDR3 DNA: TGTGCCAGCAGCCCACATGGGGTTCGCACAGATACGCAGTATTTT.

This clonotype was detected ten times or more. V usage is TRBV15 and J usage is TRBJ1-1; no reliable D call. The V end lost 1 base, the J end lost 0 bases, and 9 bases lay between the germline ends. The CDR3 length is 15 residues. Germline V CDR1 and CDR2: LNHNV, YYDKDF (reference sequence). The CDR3 region is CATSRGREMNTEAFF. The CDR3 bases are TGTGCCACCAGCAGAGGCCGGGAGATGAACACTGAAGCTTTCTTT.

This clonotype turned up a few times. V is TRBV5-1 and J is TRBJ2-1, with 14 bases identical to TRBD2. Unmatched junction bases numbered 7, after V lost 3 bases and J lost 5 bases. Per the germline V gene, CDR1 is SGHRS and CDR2 is YFSETQ. This CDR3 has 17 amino acids. DNA for the CDR3: TGCGCCAGCAGCTACGTTCCGGGACTAGCGGGAGACAATGAGCAGTTCTTC. It yields the protein CASSYVPGLAGDNEQFF.

The rearrangement uses TRBV5-1 and TRBJ1-2; no definite D call. The CDR3 is made up of 15 amino acids. Germline V gene sequence: CDR1 SGHRS, CDR2 YFSETQ. V dropped 4 bases and J dropped 2 bases, with 15 bases sitting between them. The CDR3 loop is CASSPYSTENYGYTF. DNA for the CDR3: TGCGCCAGCAGCCCCTACTCGACGGAGAACTATGGCTACACCTTC.

The rearrangement uses TRBV27 and TRBJ2-1, with 7 bases fitting TRBD2. This CDR3 has 12 residues. With 0 bases clipped from V and 11 bases from J, the junction kept 1 base outside the gene matches. CDR1 and CDR2 from the germline V gene are MNHEY and SMNVEV (reference sequence). The CDR3 reads CASSLSGGKQFF. CDR3 in DNA: TGTGCCAGCAGTTTATCGGGGGGGAAGCAGTTCTTC.

This clonotype was counted a few times. The chain links TRBV3-1 to TRBJ2-3, with 10 bases lining up with TRBD2. The CDR3 is 14 amino acids. J lost 4 bases, V lost 3 bases, and 1 base had no gene match. The germline V gene encodes CDR1 LGHDT and CDR2 YNNKEL (reference sequence). The CDR3 DNA is TGTGCCAGCAGCCAGAGCGGGAGGGCAGATACGCAGTATTTT. Protein: CASSQSGRADTQYF.

The V and J genes are TRBV11-3 and TRBJ2-3; unclear D gene. Germline values: CDR1 SGHNT, CDR2 YENEEA. The CDR3 spans 11 residues. Trimming removed 5 bases from V and 8 bases from J, with 8 bases in between. The chain's CDR3 is CASSVWSTQYF. CDR3 in DNA: TGTGCCAGCAGCGTTTGGAGTACGCAGTATTTT. The full variable domain, its missing parts supplied by reference TRBV11-3 and TRBJ2-3, is EAGVVQSPRYKIIEKKQPVAFWCNPISGHNTLYWYLQNLGQGPELLIRYENEEAVDDSQLPKDRFSAERLKGVDSTLKIQPAELGDSAVYLCASSVWSTQYFGPGTRLTVL.